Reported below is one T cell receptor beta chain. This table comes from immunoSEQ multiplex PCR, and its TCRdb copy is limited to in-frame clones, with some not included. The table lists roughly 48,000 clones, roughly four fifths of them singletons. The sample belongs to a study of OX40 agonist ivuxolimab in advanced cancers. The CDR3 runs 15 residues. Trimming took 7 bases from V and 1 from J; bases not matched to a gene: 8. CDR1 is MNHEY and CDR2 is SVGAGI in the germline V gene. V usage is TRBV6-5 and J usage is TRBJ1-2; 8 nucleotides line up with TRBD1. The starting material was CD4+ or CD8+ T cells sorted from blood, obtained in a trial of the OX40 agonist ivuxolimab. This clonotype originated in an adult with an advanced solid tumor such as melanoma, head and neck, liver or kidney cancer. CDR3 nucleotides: TGTGCCAGCACCCGGGACAGGACCGTTAACTATGGCTACACCTTC. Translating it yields CASTRDRTVNYGYTF.